This is a list of T cell receptor beta chains from one sample in a study of Ad26.COV2.S vaccination and SARS-CoV-2 variants. Here immunoSEQ multiplex PCR was the method, and the copy in TCRdb shows in-frame clones only, minus some. The sample shows approximately 240,000 clones, around 87% of them seen only once. The sample in question was peripheral blood, obtained in a trial of Ad26.COV2.S vaccine versus placebo. These receptor sequences come from a person between 18 and 60 years old who received the Ad26.COV2.S COVID-19 vaccine or a placebo. CDR3s include the opening cysteine and the closing phenylalanine or tryptophan. D genes are given only for firm matches. The size field is filled for only some rows; it gives once, few, many or a size class.

v_gene: TRBV7-9; d_gene: -; j_gene: TRBJ1-1; abundance: -; CDR3nt: TGTGCCAGCAGCTTAAGGGGGGGTACTGAAGCTTTCTTT; CDR3aa: CASSLRGGTEAFF
v_gene: TRBV5-4; d_gene: -; j_gene: TRBJ2-4; abundance: -; CDR3nt: TGTGCCAGCAGCTCATTTGGGGCTGGCAAAAACATTCAGTACTTC; CDR3aa: CASSSFGAGKNIQYF
v_gene: TRBV28; d_gene: -; j_gene: TRBJ1-2; abundance: -; CDR3nt: TGTGCCAGCAGTTTAGGGGGCGCAGATGGCTACACCTTC; CDR3aa: CASSLGGADGYTF
v_gene: TRBV25-1; d_gene: TRBD1; j_gene: TRBJ1-1; abundance: -; CDR3nt: TGTGCCAGCAGTAACAGGGGAGGGACTGAAGCTTTCTTT; CDR3aa: CASSNRGGTEAFF
v_gene: TRBV6-5; d_gene: -; j_gene: TRBJ2-2; abundance: -; CDR3nt: TGTGCCAGCTACCGGTGGGGCACCGGGGAGCTGTTTTTT; CDR3aa: CASYRWGTGELFF
v_gene: TRBV6-5; d_gene: -; j_gene: TRBJ1-1; abundance: -; CDR3nt: TGTGCCAGCAGTTACAGCGGGGGGGAAACTGAAGCTTTCTTT; CDR3aa: CASSYSGGETEAFF
v_gene: TRBV19; d_gene: -; j_gene: TRBJ1-1; abundance: -; CDR3nt: TGTGCCAGTAGTAATACCCGTCCACCCTTGAACACTGAAGCTTTCTTT; CDR3aa: CASSNTRPPLNTEAFF
v_gene: TRBV5-8; d_gene: -; j_gene: TRBJ2-7; abundance: -; CDR3nt: TGTGCCAGCAGCCTGGCGGGGGCGGGAGTGCAGGGTGAGCAGTACTTC; CDR3aa: CASSLAGAGVQGEQYF
v_gene: TRBV28; d_gene: -; j_gene: TRBJ2-7; abundance: -; CDR3nt: TGTGCCAGCAGCCCGAATACGCGGGGTTCCGAGCAGTACTTC; CDR3aa: CASSPNTRGSEQYF
v_gene: TRBV7-8; d_gene: -; j_gene: TRBJ1-3; abundance: -; CDR3nt: TGTGCCAGCAGCTTAGTGGCCAGTTCAAAAGGAAACACCATATATTTT; CDR3aa: CASSLVASSKGNTIYF
v_gene: TRBV28; d_gene: -; j_gene: TRBJ2-7; abundance: -; CDR3nt: TGTGCCAGCAGTTTAAGCCTCGGGCAGTACTTC; CDR3aa: CASSLSLGQYF
v_gene: TRBV30; d_gene: TRBD1; j_gene: TRBJ1-1; abundance: -; CDR3nt: TGTGCCTGGAGAGCCGGGACAGGTCATCGTAGCACTGAAGCTTTCTTT; CDR3aa: CAWRAGTGHRSTEAFF
v_gene: TRBV6-5; d_gene: -; j_gene: TRBJ2-4; abundance: once; CDR3nt: TGTGCCAGCAGTTACGGTGGCGGGTACTTCAAAAACATTCAGTACTTC; CDR3aa: CASSYGGGYFKNIQYF
v_gene: TRBV6-5; d_gene: -; j_gene: TRBJ1-2; abundance: -; CDR3nt: TGTGCCAGCGGTCCGGATAACTATGGCTACACCTTC; CDR3aa: CASGPDNYGYTF
v_gene: TRBV30; d_gene: -; j_gene: TRBJ1-6; abundance: -; CDR3nt: TGTGCCTGGAGTACCCGACAGGATTCACCCCTCCACTTT; CDR3aa: CAWSTRQDSPLHF